The 5 T cell receptor beta chains in this list originate from one sample, sequenced in a study of blood T cells in healthy people across ages. Next came a second PCR, run for about 7 to 12 cycles, which used a sample-barcoded 5' primer along with a J-beta primer mix. TCRdb analysed the 5' RACE reads with MiXCR anew, one entry per CDR3 protein. The data contain roughly 2 million distinct CDR3 sequences, around 48% of them singletons. The sequenced sample was blood. The receptor source for this set is a middle-aged woman in good health.

This chain uses TRBV6-5 with TRBJ1-2, with D tentatively TRBD1 (5 bases). V was clipped by 7 bases and J by 4 bases, with 13 bases between them. CDR3 size: 13 residues. Per germline, CDR1 MNHEY and CDR2 SVGAGI. The CDR3 reads CASIDSITYGYTF. The CDR3 DNA reads TGTGCCAGCATTGACAGTATCACCTATGGCTACACCTTC.

This chain links TRBV6-6 with TRBJ2-4, with TRBD2 as a possible D gene (6 bases). V was shortened by 9 bases and J by 13 bases, with 16 bases between the two germline ends. This CDR3 has 11 residues. Germline CDR1 and CDR2: MNHNY and SVGAGI (reference sequence). The CDR3 region has the DNA TGTGCCAGGCGCCCTCGGGAGCAGCAGTACTTC. Translating it yields CARRPREQQYF.

This sequence joins TRBV4-1 and TRBJ2-3; tentative D call: TRBD2 (5 bases). CDR1 MGHRA and CDR2 YSYEKL come from the germline V gene. The V end lost 3 bases, the J end lost 0 bases, and 19 bases lay between the germline ends. This CDR3 has 18 amino acids. CDR3 bases: TGCGCCAGCAGCCATCCGGAGGAACTAGGCGGGAGCACAGATACGCAGTATTTT. Translation: CASSHPEELGGSTDTQYF.

The chain uses TRBV20-1 and TRBJ1-2, with TRBD1 matching 7 bases. Per the germline V gene, CDR1 is DFQATT and CDR2 is SNEGSKA (reference sequence). This CDR3 has 15 residues. J gave up 4 bases and V 1 base, and 9 bases lay outside the gene matches. The CDR3 DNA follows: TGCAGTGCTAGAGGCCGGGACAGTGCTCTCTATGGCTACACCTTC. Protein sequence: CSARGRDSALYGYTF.

This clonotype was observed a few times. The genes are TRBV29-1 and TRBJ2-2; D unclear. The CDR3 runs to 11 residues. Trimming cost V 7 bases and J 3 bases, with 6 bases left between them. The germline gives CDR1 SQVTM, CDR2 ANQGSEA. The CDR3 DNA is TGCAGCGCCGGAGACACCGGGGAGCTGTTTTTT. Amino acid sequence: CSAGDTGELFF.